This passage covers 30 T cell receptor beta chains from one sample sequenced in a study of vaccination and CD4 T cells after COVID-19. The treatment was: roughly 10-day PBMC culture with coronavirus spike peptide pools or control peptides (ViraFEST assay). Scientists ran DNA taken from cultured CD4+ T cells through the Oncomine TCR Beta short-read assay for sequencing. One entry per CDR3 protein results from TCRdb running MiXCR on the PCR reads. The sample yields 8,000 to 10,000 distinct CDR3 sequences, 35% to 40% seen once. No cognate antigen is known for these TCRs. The source material was CD4+ T cells from blood, cultured in vitro. The receptors stem from a human donor who had recovered from COVID-19.

This clonotype ranks as large. The chain has TRBV6-1 and TRBJ1-1; D is ambiguous. Trimming shortened V by 8 bases and J by 5 bases, and 15 bases separated the two germline ends. Germline V gene data show CDR1 as MNHNS and CDR2 as SASEGT. CDR3 length: 13 residues. CDR3 DNA sequence: TGTGCCAGCTGGCAGGTGGGTTGGACTGAAGCTTTCTTT. Translated, it gives CASWQVGWTEAFF.

The chain is built from TRBV10-3 and TRBJ1-1; D uncertain. This CDR3 comprises 12 residues. Germline values: CDR1 ENHRY, CDR2 SYGVKD. Trimming removed 6 bases from V and 5 bases from J, with 10 bases in between. CDR3: CAISRRDTEAFF. As DNA, the CDR3 is TGTGCCATCAGCCGACGGGATACTGAAGCTTTCTTT.

V and J are TRBV11-2 and TRBJ2-1; TRBD1 matches 8 bases. CDR3 length: 14 amino acids. Losses at the gene ends were 0 bases for V and 8 bases for J; bases not matched to a gene: 3. Germline V lookup: CDR1 SGHAT, CDR2 FQNNGV. CDR3 nucleotide sequence: TGTGCCAGCAGCTTAGAAACAGGGGGGTATGAGCAGTTCTTC. It encodes CASSLETGGYEQFF. Together with reference TRBV11-2 and TRBJ2-1, the CDR3 gives the full variable domain: EAGVAQSPRYKIIEKRQSVAFWCNPISGHATLYWYQQILGQGPKLLIQFQNNGVVDDSQLPKDRFSAERLKGVDSTLKIQPAKLEDSAVYLCASSLETGGYEQFFGPGTRLTVL.

This clonotype has more than one count but fewer than ten. The chain employs TRBV20-1 and TRBJ2-7, with 8 positions matching TRBD2. This CDR3 has 14 residues. The germline V gene has CDR1 DFQATT and CDR2 SNEGSKA (reference sequence). Germline trimming cut 5 bases from V and 1 base from J; bases unmatched to any gene: 7. CDR3 residues: CSAATGGGSYEQYF. For the CDR3, the DNA is TGCAGTGCTGCGACAGGCGGGGGGTCCTACGAGCAGTACTTC.

The chain recombines TRBV12-3 or TRBV12-4 with TRBJ1-2; 8 nucleotides match TRBD1. The CDR3 length is 13 residues. The V and J ends lost 5 bases and 2 bases, in that order; junction bases with no gene match: 1. The CDR3, as DNA: TGTGCCAGCAGTAGACAGGGGAACTATGGCTACACCTTC. Translating gives CASSRQGNYGYTF.

This clonotype showed up just a few times. The chain has TRBV20-1 and TRBJ1-1, with D unclear. This CDR3 has 13 amino acids. Trimming pared 3 bases from V and 0 bases from J, leaving 8 bases between. The germline V gene encodes CDR1 DFQATT and CDR2 SNEGSKA (reference sequence). The CDR3 sequence: CSARGIMNTEAFF. For the CDR3, the DNA is TGCAGTGCTAGGGGTATAATGAACACTGAAGCTTTCTTT.

This clonotype was seen more than once but under ten times. The chain employs TRBV7-6 and TRBJ2-1; 9 nucleotides match TRBD2. There are 15 residues in the CDR3. CDR1 is SGHVS, CDR2 FNYEAQ, per germline. V lost 5 bases and J lost 4; bases outside the gene matches: 6. CDR3 nucleotide sequence: TGTGCCAGCAGCCGACTAGCGGAGGGGTACAATGAGCAGTTCTTC. This codes for CASSRLAEGYNEQFF.

This clonotype was detected a few times. V gene TRBV11-2 combines with J gene TRBJ1-2; D might be TRBD1 (6 bases). The germline V and J ends were trimmed by 6 bases and 8 bases, with 19 bases remaining between them. Per the germline V gene, CDR1 is SGHAT and CDR2 is FQNNGV. The CDR3 extends over 14 amino acids. The CDR3 nucleotides read TGTGCCAGCAGTCCGGGGCATAAGGGGGGCGGCTACACCTTC. This encodes CASSPGHKGGGYTF.

This clonotype was seen only a few times. The V gene is TRBV19, the J gene TRBJ1-2; TRBD1 agrees at 7 bases. The germline V gene has CDR1 LNHDA and CDR2 SQIVND (reference sequence). V dropped 2 bases and J dropped 6; count of bases not matched to a gene: 15. The CDR3 runs to 17 residues. This CDR3 reads CASSILDPRGPSDGYTF. The CDR3 nucleotides are TGTGCCAGTAGTATATTGGATCCTAGGGGGCCCTCGGATGGCTACACCTTC.

The V and J genes are TRBV2 and TRBJ2-5, with unresolved D. The V end lost 5 bases, the J end lost 2 bases, and 9 bases lay between the germline ends. Germline V gene sequence: CDR1 SNHLY, CDR2 FYNNEI. The CDR3 consists of 13 residues. The CDR3 region has the DNA TGTGCCAGCAGTCTTTTCATGCAAGAGACCCAGTACTTC. This codes for CASSLFMQETQYF.

This clonotype showed up just a few times. V gene TRBV12-3 or TRBV12-4 combines with J gene TRBJ1-5, with D maybe TRBD1 (5 bases). The length of the CDR3 is 15 residues. The V gene lost 1 base and the J gene lost 2 bases, with 9 bases spanning the gap. The CDR3 spells CASSLGVGGNQPQHF. The DNA for the CDR3 is TGTGCCAGCAGTTTAGGTGTAGGGGGCAATCAGCCCCAGCATTTT.

The chain is built from TRBV14 and TRBJ2-7; the match to TRBD2 covers 13 bases. CDR1 is SGHDN and CDR2 is FVKESK in the germline V gene. V was clipped by 2 bases and J by 1 base; unmatched bases: 14. The CDR3 contains 20 residues. The CDR3 region has the DNA TGTGCCAGCAGCCAAAGACGAACCGGGACTAGCGGGGTTTGGTCCTACGAGCAGTACTTC. The encoded protein is CASSQRRTGTSGVWSYEQYF.

V is TRBV5-4 and J is TRBJ2-7; D is perhaps TRBD1 (6 bases). V gave up 2 bases and J gave up 12 bases, with 12 bases separating them. CDR1 is SGHNT and CDR2 is YYREEE in the germline V gene (reference sequence). The CDR3 runs to 11 residues. As DNA, the CDR3 is TGTGCCAGCAGCTTTCCCAGGGGTGGGTACTTC. Residues: CASSFPRGGYF.

This chain joins TRBV9 and TRBJ2-7; no clear D. With 2 bases removed from V and 2 bases from J, the gap between germline ends came to 14 bases. Germline lookup yields CDR1 SGDLS and CDR2 YYNGEE. This CDR3 is built from 15 residues. In DNA, the CDR3 is TGTGCCAGCAGCGTCTCGCCGGACCTAGCCTACGAGCAGTACTTC. Encoded protein: CASSVSPDLAYEQYF.

The chain links TRBV4-3 to TRBJ1-6, with 9 bases fitting TRBD1. J was trimmed by 10 bases and V by 4 bases; bases with no gene match: 8. This CDR3 has 15 amino acids. CDR1 LGHNA and CDR2 YSLEER come from the germline V gene. The CDR3, as DNA: TGCGCCAGCAGCCTTGCCGGGACAGGGTTCTCACCCCTCCACTTT. Encoded protein: CASSLAGTGFSPLHF.

This clonotype was counted once. The rearrangement joins TRBV2 to TRBJ2-1, with D unresolved. CDR3 size: 11 residues. In germline, CDR1 is SNHLY, CDR2 FYNNEI. V was clipped by 4 bases and J by 5 bases, with 3 bases between them. CDR3 DNA: TGTGCCAGCAGTGGCAACAATGAGCAGTTCTTC. Translating it yields CASSGNNEQFF.

The chain combines TRBV5-4 with TRBJ1-1; D gene unclear. Trimming left V 4 bases short and J 4 bases short, with 11 bases between. The CDR3 has 13 residues. Germline V gene sequence: CDR1 SGHNT, CDR2 YYREEE (reference sequence). The CDR3 sequence is CASSGTVGTEAFF. The CDR3 DNA sequence: TGTGCCAGCAGCGGTACAGTCGGCACTGAAGCTTTCTTT.

The rearrangement joins TRBV20-1 to TRBJ1-1; D is possibly TRBD1 (6 bases). This CDR3 comprises 12 residues. The germline CDR1 and CDR2 sequences are DFQATT and SNEGSKA (reference sequence). With 3 bases removed from V and 5 bases from J, the gap between germline ends came to 10 bases. The CDR3 DNA is TGCAGTGCTAGTGCAGGGGAAACTGAAGCTTTCTTT. This encodes CSASAGETEAFF.

The V gene is TRBV5-6, the J gene TRBJ2-2; D is unclear. Germline CDR1 and CDR2: SGHDT and YYEEEE. V lost 1 base and J lost 6, with 10 bases in between. CDR3 length: 14 amino acids. The CDR3 reads CASSLFQGSGELFF. CDR3 DNA: TGTGCCAGCAGCTTGTTTCAAGGGTCCGGGGAGCTGTTTTTT.

The chain recombines TRBV19 with TRBJ2-2, with D perhaps TRBD1 (5 bases). The germline V and J ends were trimmed by 1 base and 0 bases, with 9 bases remaining between them. Germline values: CDR1 LNHDA, CDR2 SQIVND (reference sequence). The CDR3 extends over 16 amino acids. Here the CDR3 DNA reads TGTGCCAGTAGTATAGGGACAAGAACGAACACCGGGGAGCTGTTTTTT. Translated, it gives CASSIGTRTNTGELFF.

The chain has TRBV21-1 and TRBJ2-7; the D call TRBD1 from the table was never checked on the DNA. TRBV21-1 is a pseudogene. This CDR3 is built from 16 residues. CDR3 residues: CASSKALRDRGRRQYF. As DNA, the CDR3 is TGTGCCAGCAGCAAAGCGCTCAGGGACAGGGGCCGCCGGCAGTACTTC.

The genes are TRBV19 and TRBJ2-3, with a weak D call TRBD2 (7 bases). CDR3 length equals 15 residues. Germline CDR1 and CDR2: LNHDA and SQIVND (reference sequence). V was trimmed by 7 bases and J by 6 bases, leaving 20 bases between them. CDR3 protein: CASTPGDYNTDTQYF. The CDR3 DNA reads TGTGCCAGTACTCCAGGGGACTACAACACGGATACGCAGTATTTT.

In this sample, this clonotype turned up a few times. This chain links TRBV7-8 with TRBJ1-5; 7 bases match TRBD1. Germline CDR1 SGHVS, CDR2 FQNEAQ. CDR3 length: 15 residues. V lost 5 bases, J lost 4 bases, and 8 bases stayed unmatched. In nucleotides, the CDR3 is TGTGCCAGCAGCCACGACAGGGTAAGGAATCAGCCCCAGCATTTT. It encodes CASSHDRVRNQPQHF. Full variable domain (remainder filled in from reference TRBV7-8 and TRBJ1-5): GAGVSQSPRYKVAKRGQDVALRCDPISGHVSLFWYQQALGQGPEFLTYFQNEAQLDKSGLPSDRFFAERPEGSVSTLKIQRTQQEDSAVYLCASSHDRVRNQPQHFGDGTRLSIL.

This clonotype has only a few counts. The V and J genes are TRBV15 and TRBJ1-5, with 9 bases matching TRBD1. Germline V lookup: CDR1 LNHNV, CDR2 YYDKDF (reference sequence). The V segment lost 1 base and the J segment 4 bases; nucleotides outside the gene matches: 2. The CDR3 is 15 amino acids. The CDR3 DNA reads as TGTGCCACCAGCAGAGGGGACAGGGCTAATCAGCCCCAGCATTTT. Protein sequence: CATSRGDRANQPQHF.

This clonotype was detected once. This chain links TRBV10-2 with TRBJ1-5; a weak D match, TRBD1 (6 bases). The CDR3 has 16 residues. Germline CDR1 is WSHSY and CDR2 is SAAADI. The V end was cut by 7 bases, the J end by 0 bases, with 16 bases between. The CDR3 bases are TGCGCCAGCACGGCAGGGGACCTATATAGCAATCAGCCCCAGCATTTT. Translation gives CASTAGDLYSNQPQHF.

The CDR3 loop reads CSVRSYTQYF. DNA for the CDR3: TGCAGTGTCCGTAGCTATACGCAGTATTTT. The genes are TRBV20-1 and TRBJ2-3; D not certain. The V gene lost 7 bases and the J gene lost 7 bases, with 9 bases spanning the gap. The CDR3 has 10 residues. CDR1 DFQATT and CDR2 SNEGSKA come from the germline V gene (reference sequence).

The chain links TRBV12-3 or TRBV12-4 to TRBJ2-1, with 8 bases lining up with TRBD1. The CDR3 is 15 residues long. V gave up 5 bases and J gave up 6 bases; unmatched junction bases: 9. DNA of the CDR3: TGTGCCAGCAGTGTCTACCGGGACAGGATCAATGAGCAGTTCTTC. Translating gives CASSVYRDRINEQFF.

The chain employs TRBV12-3 or TRBV12-4 and TRBJ1-1; TRBD1 might be the D (6 bases). V was clipped by 5 bases and J by 11 bases, with 18 bases between them. This CDR3 spans 13 amino acids. DNA for the CDR3: TGTGCCAGCAGTCCCCGTAGAGGGACAATGGCTTTCTTT. Its protein product is CASSPRRGTMAFF.

Only a few counts were recorded for this clonotype. The chain links TRBV5-5 to TRBJ1-5, with TRBD1 matching 7 bases. Trimming took 0 bases from V and 1 from J; bases not matched to a gene: 7. Germline CDR1 SGHKS, CDR2 YYEKEE (reference sequence). The CDR3 runs to 17 residues. In DNA, the CDR3 is TGTGCCAGCAGCTTGGGGGGGCCGGGACAGAGCAATCAGCCCCAGCATTTT. Protein sequence: CASSLGGPGQSNQPQHF. Using reference TRBV5-5 and TRBJ1-5 for the parts outside the CDR3, the full variable domain is DAGVTQSPTHLIKTRGQQVTLRCSPISGHKSVSWYQQVLGQGPQFIFQYYEKEERGRGNFPDRFSARQFPNYSSELNVNALLLGDSALYLCASSLGGPGQSNQPQHFGDGTRLSIL.

The J gene is TRBJ1-1, the V gene TRBV7-2, with 7 bases fitting TRBD1. The CDR3 is 13 residues long. CDR1 and CDR2 (germline): SGHTA, FQGNSA. V lost 1 base to trimming and J lost 4 bases; unmatched junction nucleotides: 0. CDR3 in DNA: TGTGCCAGCAGCTTAGGGACAGGCACTGAAGCTTTCTTT. Translation gives CASSLGTGTEAFF.